The 29 T cell receptor beta chains listed next were all sequenced from one sample in a study of cytotoxic CD8 clonotypes in ibrutinib-treated CLL. Assay: immunoSEQ multiplex PCR; the TCRdb copy retains only in-frame clones and omits some. The data show over 25,000 clones, with approximately 62% seen just once and 14% held by the top ten. The specimen comprised PBMCs, sampled before ibrutinib treatment. The receptor source for this set is a human donor with chronic lymphocytic leukemia.

This chain joins TRBV2 and TRBJ2-1, with 8 nucleotides matching TRBD1. Germline CDR1 SNHLY, CDR2 FYNNEI. The CDR3 extends over 15 amino acids. V gave up 6 bases and J gave up 3 bases; unmatched junction bases: 7. CDR3 sequence reads: CASSGQGGNYNEQFF. The CDR3 DNA is TGTGCCAGCAGCGGACAGGGAGGTAACTACAATGAGCAGTTCTTC.

CDR3 coding DNA: TGTGCCAGCAGGGCGACCAACGAGCAGTACTTC. Residues: CASRATNEQYF. V usage is TRBV27 and J usage is TRBJ2-7; D gene unclear. V lost 6 bases to trimming and J lost 5 bases, with 8 bases between them. The germline CDR1 and CDR2 sequences are MNHEY and SMNVEV (reference sequence). This CDR3 is built from 11 residues.

This clone appeared a single time. J is TRBJ2-3 and V is TRBV18; TRBD1 is a possible D gene (5 bases). Germline V gives CDR1 KGHSH, CDR2 LQKENI. V lost 1 base and J lost 3, with 20 bases in between. The CDR3 runs 18 residues. The CDR3 region has the DNA TGTGCCAGCTCACCACGTGCGCAGGGTGCCCCTCCGACAGATACGCAGTATTTT. This gives the protein CASSPRAQGAPPTDTQYF.

The chain couples TRBV6-1 to TRBJ2-7, with unresolved D. The V and J ends lost 4 bases and 3 bases respectively, with 7 bases between them. The CDR3 totals 12 residues. Germline V gene sequence: CDR1 MNHNS, CDR2 SASEGT. CDR3 coding DNA: TGTGCCAGCAGTGGTGACATCTACGAGCAGTACTTC. Translating gives CASSGDIYEQYF.

The V and J genes are TRBV27 and TRBJ2-1; D unresolved. This CDR3 spans 14 amino acids. Germline CDR1 MNHEY, CDR2 SMNVEV (reference sequence). The ends were cut back, 9 bases at V and 0 bases at J, with 12 bases in the middle. CDR3 protein: CASRSVNSYNEQFF. The DNA for the CDR3 is TGTGCCAGTCGGTCGGTTAACTCCTACAATGAGCAGTTCTTC.

This clone has only a few counts. The chain is built from TRBV28 and TRBJ1-2; tentatively, D is TRBD1 (5 bases). CDR1 and CDR2 from the germline V gene are MDHEN and SYDVKM. V was cut by 5 bases and J by 2 bases, with 12 bases left in between. The CDR3 length is 14 residues. The CDR3 sequence: CASSTIGANYGYTF. Here the CDR3 DNA reads TGTGCCAGCAGTACGATAGGGGCCAACTATGGCTACACCTTC.

V usage is TRBV6-6 and J usage is TRBJ1-1; D is unclear. Trimming stripped 0 bases from V and 0 bases from J, with 8 bases between. CDR3 size: 15 residues. Germline V gene sequence: CDR1 MNHNY, CDR2 SVGAGI (reference sequence). DNA for the CDR3: TGTGCCAGCAGTTACTCAGGCAGCCTGAACACTGAAGCTTTCTTT. Translation gives CASSYSGSLNTEAFF.

The rearrangement links TRBV6-5 to TRBJ1-6; 9 positions agree with TRBD1. V lost 7 bases and J lost 9; bases outside the gene matches: 4. The CDR3 consists of 13 residues. From germline, CDR1 is MNHEY and CDR2 SVGAGI. CDR3 nucleotides: TGTGCCAGCAATACAGGGGGCAGTTCACCCCTCCACTTT. This codes for CASNTGGSSPLHF.

The V gene is TRBV13, the J gene TRBJ1-2; D uncertain. The CDR3 runs to 14 residues. V dropped 5 bases and J dropped 2 bases, with 12 bases sitting between them. Germline V gene data show CDR1 as PRHDT and CDR2 as FYEKMQ (reference sequence). CDR3 DNA: TGTGCCAGCAGCCCCTCGACCCCGAACTATGGCTACACCTTC. Its translation is CASSPSTPNYGYTF.

V is TRBV5-1 and J is TRBJ2-3, with TRBD2 identical over 7 bases. With V trimmed by 2 bases and J by 9 bases, 6 bases remained unmatched. The germline V gene has CDR1 SGHRS and CDR2 YFSETQ. This CDR3 has 13 amino acids. The CDR3 loop is CASSFDPRGTQYF. DNA of the CDR3: TGCGCCAGCAGCTTTGACCCGCGGGGGACGCAGTATTTT.

The chain joins TRBV5-4 to TRBJ2-7; D is possibly TRBD1 (6 bases). Trimming stripped 4 bases from V and 2 bases from J, with 13 bases between. The CDR3 totals 14 residues. Germline CDR1 SGHNT, CDR2 YYREEE (reference sequence). DNA of the CDR3: TGTGCCAGCAGCCTGGACAGTGCGGCCTACGAGCAGTACTTC. It codes for CASSLDSAAYEQYF.

This clone was observed once. The chain links TRBV7-9 to TRBJ2-3; 8 positions agree with TRBD2. The V and J ends lost 2 bases and 4 bases, in that order; junction bases with no gene match: 5. The CDR3 has 15 residues. The germline gives CDR1 SEHNR, CDR2 FQNEAQ (reference sequence). The chain's CDR3 is CASSLSGGVADTQYF. The CDR3 nucleotides are TGTGCCAGCAGCTTATCCGGGGGGGTGGCAGATACGCAGTATTTT.

This clone was seen only a few times. V usage is TRBV5-6 and J usage is TRBJ1-5, with 8 bases identical to TRBD1. Trimming took 4 bases from V and 6 from J; bases not matched to a gene: 9. Germline V gene sequence: CDR1 SGHDT, CDR2 YYEEEE. The CDR3 length is 15 residues. The CDR3: CASSRYGQGGQPQHF. CDR3 sequence (DNA): TGTGCCAGCAGCCGATACGGACAGGGCGGTCAGCCCCAGCATTTT.

J is TRBJ2-5 and V is TRBV10-1; TRBD1 might be the D (6 bases). There are 14 residues in the CDR3. Germline CDR1 reads WNHNN; CDR2 reads SYGVQD (reference sequence). Trimming took 8 bases from V and 5 from J, leaving 18 bases between them. Written as DNA, the CDR3 is TGCGCCAGCTCCGCGTCAGGGGCAGCTGAGACCCAGTACTTC. Translating gives CASSASGAAETQYF.

The chain recombines TRBV10-3 with TRBJ2-7; a weak D match, TRBD2 (6 bases). The CDR3 runs 11 residues. V lost 11 bases and J 2 bases, leaving 10 bases between the germline ends. In germline, CDR1 is ENHRY, CDR2 SYGVKD. CDR3 sequence: CAGGTAYEQYF. In DNA, the CDR3 is TGTGCCGGGGGGACTGCCTACGAGCAGTACTTC.

The sample holds a few counts of this clone. V usage is TRBV19 and J usage is TRBJ1-5, with D unresolved. V was shortened by 3 bases and J by 0 bases, with 9 bases between the two germline ends. The CDR3 spans 15 residues. Germline values: CDR1 LNHDA, CDR2 SQIVND (reference sequence). The DNA of the CDR3 is TGTGCCAGTAGTATGGAACACCGTAGCAATCAGCCCCAGCATTTT. Amino acid sequence: CASSMEHRSNQPQHF.

In this sample, this clone turned up a few times. V usage is TRBV11-3 and J usage is TRBJ2-3; D uncertain. Trimming pared 6 bases from V and 4 bases from J, leaving 2 bases between. Germline values: CDR1 SGHNT, CDR2 YENEEA. The CDR3 has 10 residues. The DNA for the CDR3 is TGTGCCAGCAGGGCAGATACGCAGTATTTT. This encodes CASRADTQYF.

The chain is built from TRBV6-6 and TRBJ1-1; 10 bases align to TRBD1. Germline V gene lookup returns CDR1 MNHNY and CDR2 SVGAGI (reference sequence). There are 16 residues in the CDR3. The V segment lost 5 bases and the J segment 5 bases; nucleotides outside the gene matches: 11. This CDR3 reads CASSPGTGVVETEAFF. CDR3 bases: TGTGCCAGCAGTCCCGGGACAGGGGTCGTGGAAACTGAAGCTTTCTTT.

The rearrangement joins TRBV7-9 to TRBJ2-7; the match to TRBD1 covers 9 bases. CDR1 and CDR2 (germline): SEHNR, FQNEAQ (reference sequence). V trimming: 6 bases; J trimming: 5 bases; junction bases outside the gene matches: 8. The CDR3 length is 14 residues. CDR3 nucleotides: TGTGCCAGCAGTAATTACAGGGGGCTCCACGAGCAGTACTTC. Amino acid sequence: CASSNYRGLHEQYF.

The J gene is TRBJ1-3, the V gene TRBV7-3, with no clear D. The CDR3 consists of 14 residues. The germline CDR1 and CDR2 sequences are SGHTA and FQGTGA. V lost 5 bases and J 3 bases, leaving 11 bases between the germline ends. The CDR3 region is CASSRGDGGNTIYF. CDR3 nucleotides: TGTGCCAGCAGCCGGGGAGACGGTGGAAACACCATATATTTT.

The chain combines TRBV18 with TRBJ2-3; a weak D match, TRBD2 (5 bases). The CDR3 contains 16 residues. CDR1 KGHSH and CDR2 LQKENI come from the germline V gene. Trimming cost V 3 bases and J 4 bases, with 17 bases left between them. CDR3 loop: CASSPDAGGRPDTQYF. CDR3 in DNA: TGTGCCAGCTCACCGGATGCGGGTGGGAGACCAGATACGCAGTATTTT.

The CDR3 region is CASSFQRGAETQYF. As DNA, the CDR3 is TGTGCCAGTAGTTTCCAGCGGGGGGCGGAGACCCAGTACTTC. The chain carries TRBV19 and TRBJ2-5; 9 positions match TRBD2. The length of the CDR3 is 14 residues. The germline V gene has CDR1 LNHDA and CDR2 SQIVND (reference sequence). J gave up 5 bases and V 5 bases, and 6 bases lay outside the gene matches.

The V call is TRBV19, the J call TRBJ1-5; D is perhaps TRBD1 (5 bases). V lost 10 bases and J lost 6, with 16 bases in between. Germline V CDR1 and CDR2: LNHDA, SQIVND (reference sequence). The CDR3 is made up of 13 amino acids. CDR3 in amino acids: CATSLQAGQPQHF. The CDR3 DNA is TGTGCCACATCTTTACAGGCAGGTCAGCCCCAGCATTTT.

This clone was counted only a few times. The CDR3, as DNA: TGTGCCAGCAGTGTATCACCCTACGAGCAGTACTTC. Protein sequence: CASSVSPYEQYF. The gene calls are TRBV6-1 and TRBJ2-7; no clear D. Germline values: CDR1 MNHNS, CDR2 SASEGT. This CDR3 spans 12 amino acids. Deletions cut 4 bases from V and 2 bases from J, with 6 bases between.

This clone was seen a handful of times. CDR3 sequence: CASSSLGTGRNYEQYF. CDR3 DNA: TGTGCCAGCAGTTCCCTCGGGACAGGGCGAAACTACGAGCAGTACTTC. The V and J genes are TRBV27 and TRBJ2-7; TRBD1 matches 9 bases. Germline CDR1 MNHEY, CDR2 SMNVEV (reference sequence). The V gene end was trimmed by 4 bases and the J gene end by 3 bases; junction bases not matched to a gene: 10. This CDR3 is built from 16 residues.

This chain joins TRBV6-5 and TRBJ2-7; 8 bases match TRBD1. This CDR3 comprises 13 residues. The V segment lost 7 bases and the J segment 5 bases; nucleotides outside the gene matches: 7. Germline V CDR1 and CDR2: MNHEY, SVGAGI. The CDR3 DNA reads TGTGCCAGCAAGCCCAGGGGGCTCGACGAGCAGTACTTC. This codes for CASKPRGLDEQYF.

The chain couples TRBV30 to TRBJ2-3, with D uncertain. CDR1 and CDR2 (germline): GTSNPN, SVGIG (reference sequence). This CDR3 is built from 14 residues. V was shortened by 0 bases and J by 3 bases, with 10 bases between the two germline ends. The CDR3 reads CAWSVGARTDTQYF. The CDR3 nucleotides are TGTGCCTGGAGTGTAGGTGCAAGAACAGATACGCAGTATTTT.

CDR3 protein: CASSLSQIETQYF. The CDR3 bases are TGTGCCAGCAGCTTATCCCAAATTGAGACCCAGTACTTC. The V and J genes are TRBV11-3 and TRBJ2-5, with unresolved D. The CDR3 has 13 amino acids. V was pared by 2 bases and J by 5 bases, with 9 bases between. Germline CDR1 SGHNT, CDR2 YENEEA.

V and J are TRBV7-2 and TRBJ1-3, with no clear D. Trimming pared 5 bases from V and 0 bases from J, leaving 8 bases between. Germline CDR1 and CDR2: SGHTA and FQGNSA. This CDR3 is built from 14 residues. This CDR3 reads CASSLLDSGNTIYF. The DNA of the CDR3 is TGTGCCAGCAGCCTCCTAGACTCTGGAAACACCATATATTTT.